This T cell receptor (beta chain) was recovered during a study of T cells after yellow fever vaccination. For the study at large: Fractions containing few cells were prepared with SMART-Seq v4 Ultra Low Input.

A 5'RACE template-switching step, the method used to make TCR cDNA, added a universal primer site and UMIs. TCRdb analysed the 5' RACE reads with MiXCR anew, one entry per CDR3 protein. The sample has approximately 180,000 distinct CDR3 sequences, approximately 6% seen once. This clonotype was detected many times. This CDR3 has 16 amino acids. Germline V CDR1 and CDR2: KGHDR, SFDVKD. V dropped 3 bases and J dropped 1; count of bases not matched to a gene: 8. The chain employs TRBV24-1 and TRBJ2-7; TRBD2 aligns across 7 bases. Specimen: CD4+ T cells sorted from PBMCs, collected on the day of the first yellow fever vaccination. The source of this sequence is a man between 18 and 35 years old who received the YFV17D yellow fever vaccine. Here the CDR3 DNA reads TGTGCCACCAGTGATCCGACGGGGGGAGGTTCCTACGAGCAGTACTTC. It encodes CATSDPTGGGSYEQYF.